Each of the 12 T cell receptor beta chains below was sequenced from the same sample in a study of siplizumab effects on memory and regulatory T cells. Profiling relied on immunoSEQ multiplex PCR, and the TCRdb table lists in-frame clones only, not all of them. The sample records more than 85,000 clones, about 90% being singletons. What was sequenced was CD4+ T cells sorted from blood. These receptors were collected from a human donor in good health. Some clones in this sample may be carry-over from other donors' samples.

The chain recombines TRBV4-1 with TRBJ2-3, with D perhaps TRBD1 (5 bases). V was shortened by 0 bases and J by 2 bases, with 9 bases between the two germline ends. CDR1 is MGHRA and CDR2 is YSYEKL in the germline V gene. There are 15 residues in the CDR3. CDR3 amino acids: CASSQEQAPTDTQYF. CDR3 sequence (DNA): TGCGCCAGCAGCCAAGAACAGGCCCCCACAGATACGCAGTATTTT.

The CDR3 DNA follows: TGTGCCAGCAGCACGAAGGGGGCTATCCAAGAGACCCAGTACTTC. Its protein product is CASSTKGAIQETQYF. This sequence joins TRBV27 and TRBJ2-5; 7 bases are a match to TRBD1. Germline values: CDR1 MNHEY, CDR2 SMNVEV (reference sequence). CDR3 size: 15 residues. Unmatched junction bases numbered 8, after V lost 6 bases and J lost 1 base.

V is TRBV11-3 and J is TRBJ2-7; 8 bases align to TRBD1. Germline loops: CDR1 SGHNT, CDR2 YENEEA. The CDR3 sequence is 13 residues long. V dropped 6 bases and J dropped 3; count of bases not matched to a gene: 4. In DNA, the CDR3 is TGTGCCAGCAGACGTGGACAGGGCTACGAGCAGTACTTC. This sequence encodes CASRRGQGYEQYF. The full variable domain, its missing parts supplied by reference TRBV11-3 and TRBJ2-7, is EAGVVQSPRYKIIEKKQPVAFWCNPISGHNTLYWYLQNLGQGPELLIRYENEEAVDDSQLPKDRFSAERLKGVDSTLKIQPAELGDSAVYLCASRRGQGYEQYFGPGTRLTVT.

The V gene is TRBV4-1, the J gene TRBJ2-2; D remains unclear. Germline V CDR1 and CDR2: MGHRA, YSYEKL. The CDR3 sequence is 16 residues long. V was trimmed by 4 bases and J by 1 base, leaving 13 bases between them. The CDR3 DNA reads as TGCGCCAGCAGCCTCGGAGCTAGGTGGAACACCGGGGAGCTGTTTTTT. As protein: CASSLGARWNTGELFF.

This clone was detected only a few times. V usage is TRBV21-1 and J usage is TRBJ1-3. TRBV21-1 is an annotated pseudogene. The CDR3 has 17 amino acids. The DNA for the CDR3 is TGTGCCAGCAGCCGGATTGTTGGGAGCAGGCCGGGGGACACCATATATTTT. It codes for CASSRIVGSRPGDTIYF.

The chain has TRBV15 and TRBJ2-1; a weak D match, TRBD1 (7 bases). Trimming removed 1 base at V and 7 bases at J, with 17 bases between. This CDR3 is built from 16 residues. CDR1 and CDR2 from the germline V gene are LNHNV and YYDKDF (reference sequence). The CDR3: CATSRVGRGVINEQFF. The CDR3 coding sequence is TGTGCCACCAGCAGAGTGGGCAGGGGGGTTATAAATGAGCAGTTCTTC. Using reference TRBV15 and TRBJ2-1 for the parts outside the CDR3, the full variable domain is DAMVIQNPRYQVTQFGKPVTLSCSQTLNHNVMYWYQQKSSQAPKLLFHYYDKDFNNEADTPDNFQSRRPNTSFCFLDIRSPGLGDTAMYLCATSRVGRGVINEQFFGPGTRLTVL.

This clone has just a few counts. Here the CDR3 reads CASSYEGQGNTIYF. Here the CDR3 DNA reads TGTGCCAGCAGTTATGAGGGACAGGGAAACACCATATATTTT. The rearrangement links TRBV6-6 to TRBJ1-3, with TRBD1 matching 7 bases. V trimming: 3 bases; J trimming: 4 bases; junction bases outside the gene matches: 3. The CDR3 is made up of 14 amino acids. CDR1 is MNHNY, CDR2 SVGAGI, per germline (reference sequence).

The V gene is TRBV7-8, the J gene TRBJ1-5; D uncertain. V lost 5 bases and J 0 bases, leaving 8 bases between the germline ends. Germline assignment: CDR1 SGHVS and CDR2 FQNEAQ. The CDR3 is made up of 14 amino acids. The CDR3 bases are TGTGCCAGCAGCACCATAAATAGCAATCAGCCCCAGCATTTT. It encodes CASSTINSNQPQHF.

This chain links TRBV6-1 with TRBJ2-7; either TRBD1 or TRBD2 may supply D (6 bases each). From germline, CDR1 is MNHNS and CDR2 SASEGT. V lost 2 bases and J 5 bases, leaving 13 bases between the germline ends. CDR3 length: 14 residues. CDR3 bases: TGTGCCAGCAGTGAATCTGGGGGCGGGGACGAGCAGTACTTC. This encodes CASSESGGGDEQYF.

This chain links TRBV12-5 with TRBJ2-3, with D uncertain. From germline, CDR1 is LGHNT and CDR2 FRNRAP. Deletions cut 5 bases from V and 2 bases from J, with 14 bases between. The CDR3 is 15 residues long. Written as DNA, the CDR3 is TGTGCTAGTGGTCTCCGATCCGACCCCACAGATACGCAGTATTTT. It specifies CASGLRSDPTDTQYF.

Here the CDR3 DNA reads TGCGCCAGCAGTGGGGGACTAGCTGCGAACACCGGGGAGCTGTTTTTT. It codes for CASSGGLAANTGELFF. The rearrangement links TRBV10-2 to TRBJ2-2; TRBD2 aligns across 9 bases. Losses at the gene ends were 4 bases for V and 0 bases for J; bases not matched to a gene: 3. Germline loops: CDR1 WSHSY, CDR2 SAAADI. The CDR3 consists of 16 residues.

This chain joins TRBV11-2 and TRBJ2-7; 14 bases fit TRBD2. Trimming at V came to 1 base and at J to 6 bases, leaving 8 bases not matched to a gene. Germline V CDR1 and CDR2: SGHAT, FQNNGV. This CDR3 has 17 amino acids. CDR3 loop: CASSLVTSGRVFAEQYF. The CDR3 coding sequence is TGTGCCAGCAGCTTAGTGACTAGCGGGAGGGTATTTGCCGAGCAGTACTTC.